The entry below describes one TCR beta chain. This clone was seen at least ten times. Its recognized antigen is unknown. Base-call qualities are not available, and no considerably larger clone is one nucleotide away. The treatment or condition label here, explained by the study, means: high-dose cyclophosphamide on days +3 and +4 as single-agent GVHD prophylaxis. Patients in the PTCy group got busulfan and fludarabine conditioning, a marrow graft from a related or unrelated donor, and cyclophosphamide on days +3 and +4. The PTCy-treated patients were enrolled in a prospective multi-institutional clinical trial. Mononuclear cells from peripheral blood and bone marrow were separated by Ficoll-Hypaque density centrifugation and then cryopreserved. Per the germline V gene, MNHEY is the CDR1 and SVGAGI is the CDR2. V and J lose 5 bases and 2 bases, and a span of 13 bases separates them. Counted from cysteine to phenylalanine, this CDR3 has 15 amino acids. Solely the CDR3 DNA is kept, with 45 bases framed from the first base.

This sample is part of a study of T cells after posttransplantation cyclophosphamide (dated by TCRdb to the mid-2010s). Background for the entire study: Using TRB sequencing, the study followed how the T cell repertoire reconstituted after myeloablative bone marrow transplantation in which posttransplantation cyclophosphamide served as GVHD prophylaxis. Samples from 30 to 40 PTCy-treated patients and some 16 related bone marrow donors of those patients were subjected to antigen receptor sequencing. Blood from every one of the 30 to 40 PTCy patients who had 1-year posttransplant specimens underwent TRB sequencing. Up to 3 additional blood samples from 2 to 5.2 years after transplant were also TRB-sequenced in 3 patients, as was pretransplant blood from 4 patients. Because TRA and TRB clonality correlated tightly in 8 to 10 samples, the subsequent TCR analyses were limited to TRB only. Public TRB sequences were compared against a database of over 3,600 sequences linked to responses to pathogens, tumor antigens, self-antigens and alloantigens.

TRB sequencing was run on genomic DNA with either the immunoSEQ assay at survey resolution or the hsTCRB kit. From the authors' description of their analysis: The immunoSEQ software was used for initial read processing, and the LymphoSeq R package was used for repertoire analyses. Clonality was computed as 1 minus normalized Shannon entropy, and a Gini coefficient was also calculated for each TRB dataset. To infer phenotypes in unsorted samples, TRB sequences from sorted subsets of the recipient or donor were mapped onto the unsorted samples of the same recipient. TCRdb carries this immuneACCESS record with in-frame sequences only. Its versions omit some clonotypes, under half of them owing to an unresolved V gene in the studies checked, with the rest unexplained. V, J and clone size are taken as reported in that table, and D and trimming were inferred from the DNA itself. For this sample, 15,000 to 20,000 clones are listed, none of them singletons. The top ten clonotypes cover approximately 0.5% of the sample.

Study-wide findings and limitations: At 1-2 months, donor-recipient similarity was low but rose over the first year, and the later blood repertoires were often dominated by donor CD8+ memory clones. The TRB repertoires of T cells infiltrating skin or GI tract showed only limited overlap with the TRB repertoires of T cells in blood. Across about 49 patients, TRB clonality was highly associated with recipient CMV seropositivity and CMV reactivation, and PTCy diversity was similar to diversity in CNI/methotrexate controls.

The chain joins TRBV6-5 to TRBJ1-5, with TRBD1 as a weak D call on 6 bases. Sequencing used PBMCs, obtained after allogeneic stem cell transplant with posttransplant cyclophosphamide. This receptor was obtained from a female patient aged 25-39 years who received an allogeneic stem cell transplant from a related donor, was CMV-positive, and had no GVHD. Some T cells may derive from the graft donor when a transplant has been performed. The bases read TGTGCCAGCAGTCAGGGGTTTACTGGCAATCAGCCCCAGCATTTT. Translated, it reads CASSQGFTGNQPQHF.